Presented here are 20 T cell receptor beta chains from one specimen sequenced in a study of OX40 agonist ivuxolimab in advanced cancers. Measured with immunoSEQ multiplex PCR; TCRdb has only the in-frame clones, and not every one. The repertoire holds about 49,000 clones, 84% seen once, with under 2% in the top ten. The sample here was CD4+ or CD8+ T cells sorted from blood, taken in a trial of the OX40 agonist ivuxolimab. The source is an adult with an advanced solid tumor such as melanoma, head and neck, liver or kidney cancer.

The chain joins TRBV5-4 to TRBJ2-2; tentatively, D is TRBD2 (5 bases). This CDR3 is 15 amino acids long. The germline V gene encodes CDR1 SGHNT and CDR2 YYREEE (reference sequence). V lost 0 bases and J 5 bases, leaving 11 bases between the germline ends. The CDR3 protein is CASSLGGDPTGELFF. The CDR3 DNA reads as TGTGCCAGCAGCTTGGGGGGAGATCCAACCGGGGAGCTGTTTTTT.

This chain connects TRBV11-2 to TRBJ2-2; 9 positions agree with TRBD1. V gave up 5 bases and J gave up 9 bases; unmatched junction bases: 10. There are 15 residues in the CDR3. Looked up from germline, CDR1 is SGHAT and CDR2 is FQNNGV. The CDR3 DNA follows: TGTGCCAGCAGCCCCGGGACAGGGCGAAGATGGGAGCTGTTTTTT. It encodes CASSPGTGRRWELFF.

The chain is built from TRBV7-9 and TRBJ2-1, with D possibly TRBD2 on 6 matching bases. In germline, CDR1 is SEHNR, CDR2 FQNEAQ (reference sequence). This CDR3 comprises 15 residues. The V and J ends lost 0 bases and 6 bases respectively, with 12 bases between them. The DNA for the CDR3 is TGTGCCAGCAGCTTAGCGGGAGGCCCCGCCAATGAGCAGTTCTTC. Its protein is CASSLAGGPANEQFF.

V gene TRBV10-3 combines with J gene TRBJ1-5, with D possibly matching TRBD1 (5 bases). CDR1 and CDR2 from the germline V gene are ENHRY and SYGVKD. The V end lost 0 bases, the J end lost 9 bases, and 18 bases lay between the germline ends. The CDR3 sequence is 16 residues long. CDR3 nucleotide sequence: TGTGCCATCAGTGAGTCTGGGAATTTGGGGCGGGCGCCCCAGCATTTT. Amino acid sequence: CAISESGNLGRAPQHF.

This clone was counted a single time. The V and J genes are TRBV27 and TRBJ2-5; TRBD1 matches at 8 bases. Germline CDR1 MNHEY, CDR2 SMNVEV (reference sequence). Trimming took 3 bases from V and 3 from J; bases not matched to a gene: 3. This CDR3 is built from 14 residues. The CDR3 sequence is CASSFGQGKETQYF. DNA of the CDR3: TGTGCCAGCAGTTTCGGACAGGGAAAAGAGACCCAGTACTTC.

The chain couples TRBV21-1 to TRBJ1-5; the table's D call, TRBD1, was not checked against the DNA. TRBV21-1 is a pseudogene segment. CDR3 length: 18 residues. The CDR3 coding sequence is TGTGCCAGCAGCAAATTTCGGGACAGGGAAAAAAAGGAACAGCCCCAGCATTTT. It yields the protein CASSKFRDREKKEQPQHF.

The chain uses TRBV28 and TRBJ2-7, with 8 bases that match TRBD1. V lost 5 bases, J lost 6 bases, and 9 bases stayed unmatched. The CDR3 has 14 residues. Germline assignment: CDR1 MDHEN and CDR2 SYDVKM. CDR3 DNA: TGTGCCAGCAGTCAACAGGGGGAAGCGTCCGAGCAGTACTTC. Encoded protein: CASSQQGEASEQYF.

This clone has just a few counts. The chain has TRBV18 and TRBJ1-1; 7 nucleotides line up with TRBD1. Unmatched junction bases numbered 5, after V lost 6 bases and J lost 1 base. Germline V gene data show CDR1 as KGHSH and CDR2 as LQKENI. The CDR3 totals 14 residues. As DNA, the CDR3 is TGTGCCAGCTCGCGGGACAGCAAGAACACTGAAGCTTTCTTT. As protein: CASSRDSKNTEAFF.

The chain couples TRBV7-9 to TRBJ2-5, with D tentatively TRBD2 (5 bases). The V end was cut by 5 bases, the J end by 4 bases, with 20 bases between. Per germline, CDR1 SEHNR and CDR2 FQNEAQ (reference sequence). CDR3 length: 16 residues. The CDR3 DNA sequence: TGTGCCAGCAGCGACCTTGGAGATACGGGAACAGAGACCCAGTACTTC. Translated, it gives CASSDLGDTGTETQYF.

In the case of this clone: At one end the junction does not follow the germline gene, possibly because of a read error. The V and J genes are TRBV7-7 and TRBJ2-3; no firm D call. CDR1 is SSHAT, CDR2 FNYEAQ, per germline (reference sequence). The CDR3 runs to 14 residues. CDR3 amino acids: CASSMTPSTDTQYF. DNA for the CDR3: TGTGCTAGCAGTATGACCCCTAGCACAGATACGCAGTATTTT.

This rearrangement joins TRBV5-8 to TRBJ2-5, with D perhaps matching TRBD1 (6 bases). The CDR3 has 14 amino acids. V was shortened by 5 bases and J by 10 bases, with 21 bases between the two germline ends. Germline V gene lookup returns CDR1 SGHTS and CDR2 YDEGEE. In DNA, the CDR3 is TGTGCCAGCAGGCACCGGGACAATTGGCGTGTCCAGTACTTC. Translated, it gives CASRHRDNWRVQYF.

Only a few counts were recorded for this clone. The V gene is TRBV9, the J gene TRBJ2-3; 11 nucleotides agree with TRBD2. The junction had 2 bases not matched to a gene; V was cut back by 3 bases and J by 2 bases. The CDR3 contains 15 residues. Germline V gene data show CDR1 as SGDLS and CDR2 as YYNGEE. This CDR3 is CASSGTSGPTDTQYF. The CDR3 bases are TGTGCCAGCAGCGGGACTAGCGGGCCCACAGATACGCAGTATTTT.

The CDR3 loop is CASSPPGSPSYEQYF. CDR3 DNA: TGTGCCAGCAGCCCCCCCGGCTCGCCCTCCTACGAGCAGTACTTC. V usage is TRBV6-5 and J usage is TRBJ2-7; no clear D gene. Germline values: CDR1 MNHEY, CDR2 SVGAGI. The CDR3 is 15 residues long. With 6 bases removed from V and 0 bases from J, the gap between germline ends came to 15 bases.

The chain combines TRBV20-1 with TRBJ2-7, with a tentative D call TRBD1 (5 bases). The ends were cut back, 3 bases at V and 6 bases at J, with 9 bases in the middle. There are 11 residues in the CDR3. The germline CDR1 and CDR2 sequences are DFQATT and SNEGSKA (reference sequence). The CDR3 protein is CSASGASEQYF. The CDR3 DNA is TGCAGTGCTAGTGGGGCATCCGAGCAGTACTTC.

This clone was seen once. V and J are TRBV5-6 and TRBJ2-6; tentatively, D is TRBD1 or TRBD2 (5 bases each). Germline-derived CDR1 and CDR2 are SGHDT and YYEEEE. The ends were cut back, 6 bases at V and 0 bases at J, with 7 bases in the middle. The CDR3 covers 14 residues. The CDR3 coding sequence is TGTGCCAGCACGAGGGGCTCTGGGGCCAACGTCCTGACTTTC. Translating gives CASTRGSGANVLTF.

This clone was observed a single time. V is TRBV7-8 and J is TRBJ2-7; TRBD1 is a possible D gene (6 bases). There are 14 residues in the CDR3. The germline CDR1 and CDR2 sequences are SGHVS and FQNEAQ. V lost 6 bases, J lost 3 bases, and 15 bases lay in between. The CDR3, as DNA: TGTGCCAGCAGTCGTGGACAGACCTTCTACGAGCAGTACTTC. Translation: CASSRGQTFYEQYF.

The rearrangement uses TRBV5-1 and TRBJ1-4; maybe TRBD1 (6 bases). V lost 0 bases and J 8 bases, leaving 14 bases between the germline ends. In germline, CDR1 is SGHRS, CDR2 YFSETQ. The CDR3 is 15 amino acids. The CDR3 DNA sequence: TGCGCCAGCAGCTTGGACGGGCAGGGGAGGGAAAAACTGTTTTTT. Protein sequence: CASSLDGQGREKLFF.

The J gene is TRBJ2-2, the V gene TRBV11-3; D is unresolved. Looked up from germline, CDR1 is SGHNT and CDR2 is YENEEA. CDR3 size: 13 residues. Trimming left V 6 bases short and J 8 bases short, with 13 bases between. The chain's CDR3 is CASSSTPAGELFF. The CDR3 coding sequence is TGTGCCAGCAGTTCGACTCCGGCGGGGGAGCTGTTTTTT.

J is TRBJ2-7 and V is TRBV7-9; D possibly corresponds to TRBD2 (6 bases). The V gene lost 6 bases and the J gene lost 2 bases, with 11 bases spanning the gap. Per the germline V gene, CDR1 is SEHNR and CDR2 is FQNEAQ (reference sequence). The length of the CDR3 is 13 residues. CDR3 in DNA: TGTGCCAGCAGTCGACTAGAACCCTACGAGCAGTACTTC. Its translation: CASSRLEPYEQYF.

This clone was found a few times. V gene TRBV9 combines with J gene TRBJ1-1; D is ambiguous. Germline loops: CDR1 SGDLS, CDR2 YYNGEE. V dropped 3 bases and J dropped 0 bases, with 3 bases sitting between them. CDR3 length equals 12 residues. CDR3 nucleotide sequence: TGTGCCAGCAGCGCGGTGAACACTGAAGCTTTCTTT. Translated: CASSAVNTEAFF.